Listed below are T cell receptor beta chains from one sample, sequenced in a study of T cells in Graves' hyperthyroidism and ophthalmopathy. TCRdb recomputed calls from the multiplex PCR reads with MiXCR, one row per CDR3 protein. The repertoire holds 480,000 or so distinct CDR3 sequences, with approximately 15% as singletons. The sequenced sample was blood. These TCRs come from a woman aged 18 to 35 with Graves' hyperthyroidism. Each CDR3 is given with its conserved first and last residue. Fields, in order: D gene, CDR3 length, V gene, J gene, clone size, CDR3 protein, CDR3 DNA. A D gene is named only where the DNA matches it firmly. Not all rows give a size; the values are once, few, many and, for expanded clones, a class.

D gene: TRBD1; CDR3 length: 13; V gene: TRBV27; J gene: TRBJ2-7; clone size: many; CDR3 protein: CASSWDSSYEQYF; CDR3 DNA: TGTGCCAGCAGTTGGGACAGCTCCTACGAGCAGTACTTC
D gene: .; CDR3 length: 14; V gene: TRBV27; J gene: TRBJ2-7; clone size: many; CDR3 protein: CASSLSPPGIEQYF; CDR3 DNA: TGTGCCAGCAGTTTATCACCCCCGGGGATCGAGCAGTACTTC
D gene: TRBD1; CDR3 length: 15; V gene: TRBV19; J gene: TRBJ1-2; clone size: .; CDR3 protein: CASSTGTGGNYGYTF; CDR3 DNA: TGTGCCAGTAGTACGGGGACAGGGGGAAACTATGGCTACACCTTC
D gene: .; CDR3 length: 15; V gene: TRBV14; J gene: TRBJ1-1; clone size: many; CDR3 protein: CASSPGLHMNTEAFF; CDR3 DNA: TGTGCCAGCAGCCCAGGGCTCCACATGAACACTGAAGCTTTCTTT
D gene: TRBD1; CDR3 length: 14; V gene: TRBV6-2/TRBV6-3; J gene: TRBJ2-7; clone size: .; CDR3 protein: CASSYGTGGSEQYF; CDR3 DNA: TGTGCCAGCAGTTATGGGACAGGGGGCTCCGAGCAGTACTTC
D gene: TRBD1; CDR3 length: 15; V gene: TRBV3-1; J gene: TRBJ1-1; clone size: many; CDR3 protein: CASSQLTGGDTEAFF; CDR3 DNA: TGTGCCAGCAGCCAGCTGACAGGGGGCGACACTGAAGCTTTCTTT
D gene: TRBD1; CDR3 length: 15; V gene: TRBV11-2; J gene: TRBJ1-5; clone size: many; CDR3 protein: CASSLSGGRNQPQHF; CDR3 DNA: TGTGCCAGCAGCTTATCAGGGGGTAGGAATCAGCCCCAGCATTTT
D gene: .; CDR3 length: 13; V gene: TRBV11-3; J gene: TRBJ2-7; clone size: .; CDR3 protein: CARSKSGPNEQYF; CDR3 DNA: TGTGCCAGGAGCAAATCGGGACCCAACGAGCAGTACTTC
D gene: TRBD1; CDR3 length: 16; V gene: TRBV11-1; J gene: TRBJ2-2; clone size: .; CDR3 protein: CASSHAGTVSTGELFF; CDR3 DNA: TGTGCCAGCAGCCATGCCGGGACAGTCAGCACCGGGGAGCTGTTTTTT
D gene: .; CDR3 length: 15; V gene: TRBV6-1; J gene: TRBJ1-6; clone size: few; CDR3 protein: CASRSADSYNSPLHF; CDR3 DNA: TGTGCCAGCAGGTCAGCGGACAGTTATAATTCACCCCTCCACTTT
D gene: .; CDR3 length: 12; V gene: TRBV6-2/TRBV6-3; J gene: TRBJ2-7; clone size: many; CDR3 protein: CASSYKAYEQYF; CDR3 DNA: TGTGCCAGCAGTTACAAAGCCTACGAGCAGTACTTC
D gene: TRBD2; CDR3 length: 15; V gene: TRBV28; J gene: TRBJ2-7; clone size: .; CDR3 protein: CASSRTSVYSYEQYF; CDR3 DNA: TGTGCCAGCAGCCGTACTAGCGTCTACTCCTACGAGCAGTACTTC
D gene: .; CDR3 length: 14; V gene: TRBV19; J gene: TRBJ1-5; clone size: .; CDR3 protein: CASSMTGQHQPQHF; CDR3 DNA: TGTGCCAGTAGTATGACGGGGCAACATCAGCCCCAGCATTTT
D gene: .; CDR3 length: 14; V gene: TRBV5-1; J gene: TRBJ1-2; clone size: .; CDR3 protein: CASSLDRFDYGYTF; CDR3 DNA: TGCGCCAGCAGCTTGGACAGGTTCGACTATGGCTACACCTTC
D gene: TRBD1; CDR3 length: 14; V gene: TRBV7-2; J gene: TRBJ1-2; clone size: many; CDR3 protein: CASRYPGGTYGYTF; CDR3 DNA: TGTGCCAGCAGGTACCCAGGGGGAACATATGGCTACACCTTC
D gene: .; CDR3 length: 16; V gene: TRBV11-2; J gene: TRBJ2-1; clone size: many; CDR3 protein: CASSLDPGLTYNEQFF; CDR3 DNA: TGTGCCAGCAGCTTAGATCCGGGTTTGACCTACAATGAGCAGTTCTTC
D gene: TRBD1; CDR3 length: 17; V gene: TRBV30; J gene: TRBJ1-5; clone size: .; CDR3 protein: CAWSVREIDREDQPQHF; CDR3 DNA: TGTGCCTGGAGTGTGAGGGAAATAGACAGGGAGGATCAGCCCCAGCATTTT
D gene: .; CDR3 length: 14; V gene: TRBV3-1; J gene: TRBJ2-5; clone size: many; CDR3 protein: CASRRGANQETQYF; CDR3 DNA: TGTGCCAGCCGAAGGGGGGCAAACCAAGAGACCCAGTACTTC
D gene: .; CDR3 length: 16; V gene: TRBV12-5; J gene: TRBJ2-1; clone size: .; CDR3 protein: CASGMFVGTEYNEQFF; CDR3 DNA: TGTGCTAGTGGTATGTTTGTCGGGACCGAATACAATGAGCAGTTCTTC
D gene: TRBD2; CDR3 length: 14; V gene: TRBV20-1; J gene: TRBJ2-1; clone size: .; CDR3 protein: CSAAGTSGNNEQFF; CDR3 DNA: TGCAGTGCCGCCGGGACTAGCGGAAACAATGAGCAGTTCTTC
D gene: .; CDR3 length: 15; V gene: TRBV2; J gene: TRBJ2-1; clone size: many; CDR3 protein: CASSEGQGGNNEQFF; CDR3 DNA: TGTGCCAGCAGTGAAGGGCAGGGGGGAAACAATGAGCAGTTCTTC
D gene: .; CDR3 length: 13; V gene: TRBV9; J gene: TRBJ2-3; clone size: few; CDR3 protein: CASSVVETDTQYF; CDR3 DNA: TGTGCCAGCAGCGTAGTAGAAACAGATACGCAGTATTTT
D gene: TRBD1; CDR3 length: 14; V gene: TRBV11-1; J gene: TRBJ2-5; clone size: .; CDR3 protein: CASSFGQGWETQYF; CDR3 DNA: TGTGCCAGCAGTTTCGGACAGGGCTGGGAGACCCAGTACTTC